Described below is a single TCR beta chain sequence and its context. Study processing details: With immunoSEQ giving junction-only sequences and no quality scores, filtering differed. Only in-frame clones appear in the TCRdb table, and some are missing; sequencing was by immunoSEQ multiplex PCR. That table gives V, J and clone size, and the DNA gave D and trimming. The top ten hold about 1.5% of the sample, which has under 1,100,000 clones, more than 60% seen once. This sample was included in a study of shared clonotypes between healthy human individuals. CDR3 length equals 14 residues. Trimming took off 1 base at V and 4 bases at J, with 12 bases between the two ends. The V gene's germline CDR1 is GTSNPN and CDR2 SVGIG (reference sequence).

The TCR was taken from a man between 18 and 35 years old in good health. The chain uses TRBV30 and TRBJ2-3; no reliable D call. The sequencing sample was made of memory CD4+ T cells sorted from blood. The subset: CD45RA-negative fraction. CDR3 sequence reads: CAWSGSLSPDTQYF. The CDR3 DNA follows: TGTGCCTGGAGTGGTAGCCTTTCCCCAGATACGCAGTATTTT. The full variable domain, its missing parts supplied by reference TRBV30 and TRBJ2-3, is SQTIHQWPATLVQPVGSPLSLECTVEGTSNPNLYWYRQAAGRGLQLLFYSVGIGQISSEVPQNLSASRPQDRQFILSSKKLLLSDSGFYLCAWSGSLSPDTQYFGPGTRLTVL.